The clone carrying this T cell receptor beta chain was counted at least ten times. Then a second PCR, running about 7 to 11 cycles, was carried out with a sample-barcoded 5' primer and a J-beta primer mix. MiXCR, run by TCRdb on the 5' RACE reads, gives a single entry per CDR3 protein. In the table there are hundreds of thousands of distinct CDR3 sequences, around 38% of which are singletons. The data stem from a study of blood T cells in healthy people across ages. This CDR3 is built from 17 residues. V lost 5 bases and J lost 3; bases outside the gene matches: 13. From germline, CDR1 is SGHTA and CDR2 FQGNSA.

Sequencing was carried out using blood. The chain links TRBV7-2 to TRBJ2-1; 7 nucleotides line up with TRBD1. The sequence came from a man aged 80 or over in good health. Written as DNA, the CDR3 is TGTGCCAGCAGCACCACCGGGACAGCCATAGTCTACAATGAGCAGTTCTTC. Its translation: CASSTTGTAIVYNEQFF.